This T cell receptor (beta chain) derives from a study of Tregs in tolerant kidney transplant recipients. Overall study: Related graft donors supplied nonmyeloablative bone marrow transplants, and mixed chimerism was transient.

Profiling relied on immunoSEQ multiplex PCR, and the TCRdb table lists in-frame clones only, not all of them. The data show roughly 69,000 clones, roughly nine tenths seen once. There are 12 residues in the CDR3. The V gene lost 0 bases and the J gene lost 5 bases, with 5 bases spanning the gap. Germline assignment: CDR1 SGHNT and CDR2 YYREEE (reference sequence). V and J are TRBV5-4 and TRBJ2-5; D not certain. Here the sequenced sample was CD4+ T cells from blood, taken before the transplant. The sequence was obtained from a human donor who received a combined kidney and bone marrow transplant. The CDR3 is CASSLESETQYF. CDR3 nucleotides: TGTGCCAGCAGCTTGGAAAGCGAGACCCAGTACTTC.